The rows below give T cell receptor beta chains drawn from one sample of a study of cytomegalovirus exposure and HLA in healthy donors. This table comes from immunoSEQ multiplex PCR, and its TCRdb copy is limited to in-frame clones, with some not included. The table records under 200,000 clones, under 70% of them present only once. The sample was PBMCs. Every receptor here comes from a woman in her thirties or forties in good health and CMV-seropositive. CDR3s include the opening cysteine and the closing phenylalanine or tryptophan. The D gene is left open where the match is weak. Size tells how often a clone was seen (once, few, many) or the class of an expanded clone, and some rows leave it out.

j_call: TRBJ2-2; v_call: TRBV7-8; clone_size: NA; d_call: NA; cdr3_aa: CASSLGQAGELFF; cdr3_nt: TGTGCCAGCAGCTTAGGGCAGGCCGGGGAGCTGTTTTTT
j_call: TRBJ1-1; v_call: TRBV5-6; clone_size: NA; d_call: NA; cdr3_aa: CASIRRVRGYTEAFF; cdr3_nt: TGTGCCAGCATCAGACGCGTCAGGGGCTACACTGAAGCTTTCTTT
j_call: TRBJ2-7; v_call: TRBV29-1; clone_size: NA; d_call: TRBD1; cdr3_aa: CSGGQGANEQYF; cdr3_nt: TGCAGCGGGGGACAGGGGGCCAACGAGCAGTACTTC
j_call: TRBJ1-1; v_call: TRBV5-1; clone_size: NA; d_call: NA; cdr3_aa: CASSLKATEAFF; cdr3_nt: TGCGCCAGCAGCTTGAAAGCCACTGAAGCTTTCTTT
j_call: TRBJ1-1; v_call: TRBV6-1; clone_size: NA; d_call: NA; cdr3_aa: CASSEGQYPEAFF; cdr3_nt: TGTGCCAGCAGTGAAGGGCAGTATCCTGAAGCTTTCTTT
j_call: TRBJ2-7; v_call: TRBV27; clone_size: NA; d_call: TRBD1; cdr3_aa: CASSRTGTGDSYEQYF; cdr3_nt: TGTGCCAGCAGTCGAACCGGGACAGGGGACTCCTACGAGCAGTACTTC
j_call: TRBJ2-1; v_call: TRBV28; clone_size: few; d_call: NA; cdr3_aa: CASSLGGQEQFF; cdr3_nt: TGTGCCAGCAGTTTAGGAGGACAGGAGCAGTTCTTC
j_call: TRBJ2-1; v_call: TRBV6-5; clone_size: NA; d_call: TRBD2; cdr3_aa: CASSYGLAANNEQFF; cdr3_nt: TGTGCCAGCAGTTACGGGCTAGCGGCCAACAATGAGCAGTTCTTC
j_call: TRBJ1-2; v_call: TRBV6-5; clone_size: NA; d_call: NA; cdr3_aa: CASSDSPSGYTF; cdr3_nt: TGTGCCAGCAGTGACAGTCCCTCGGGCTACACCTTC
j_call: TRBJ2-2; v_call: TRBV2; clone_size: NA; d_call: NA; cdr3_aa: CASSAQGDGELFF; cdr3_nt: TGTGCCAGCAGTGCCCAGGGCGATGGGGAGCTGTTTTTT
j_call: TRBJ2-3; v_call: TRBV4-3; clone_size: NA; d_call: TRBD2; cdr3_aa: CASSPQRGASDTQYF; cdr3_nt: TGCGCCAGCAGCCCCCAGCGGGGGGCCTCAGATACGCAGTATTTT
j_call: TRBJ1-3; v_call: TRBV9; clone_size: once; d_call: NA; cdr3_aa: CASSVGWGEGNTIYF; cdr3_nt: TGTGCCAGCAGCGTAGGATGGGGGGAAGGAAACACCATATATTTT
j_call: TRBJ1-5; v_call: TRBV6-1; clone_size: NA; d_call: TRBD1; cdr3_aa: CASSSGTEDQPQHF; cdr3_nt: TGTGCCAGCAGTTCCGGGACAGAGGATCAGCCCCAGCATTTT
j_call: TRBJ1-4; v_call: TRBV19; clone_size: NA; d_call: TRBD1; cdr3_aa: CASTLTGRNEKLFF; cdr3_nt: TGTGCCAGTACCTTGACAGGGCGGAATGAAAAACTGTTTTTT
j_call: TRBJ1-2; v_call: TRBV5-6; clone_size: few; d_call: TRBD1; cdr3_aa: CASSRQQGFGGYTF; cdr3_nt: TGTGCCAGCAGCCGTCAACAGGGGTTCGGTGGCTACACCTTC
j_call: TRBJ2-7; v_call: TRBV5-1; clone_size: once; d_call: NA; cdr3_aa: CASSTGPPRGEQYF; cdr3_nt: TGCGCCAGCAGCACGGGTCCCCCTCGGGGCGAGCAGTACTTC
j_call: TRBJ1-2; v_call: TRBV2; clone_size: few; d_call: NA; cdr3_aa: CASRPGTPKSANYGYPF; cdr3_nt: TGTGCCAGCAGGCCCGGGACACCAAAATCAGCTAACTATGGCTACCCCTTC
j_call: TRBJ1-1; v_call: TRBV7-9; clone_size: NA; d_call: NA; cdr3_aa: CASSLDSGHRNTEAFF; cdr3_nt: TGTGCCAGCAGCTTAGATTCGGGACATCGGAACACTGAAGCTTTCTTT
j_call: TRBJ2-5; v_call: TRBV9; clone_size: NA; d_call: TRBD2; cdr3_aa: CASSVGLAGVETQYF; cdr3_nt: TGTGCCAGCAGCGTAGGCCTAGCGGGAGTAGAGACCCAGTACTTC
j_call: TRBJ1-3; v_call: TRBV6-5; clone_size: NA; d_call: NA; cdr3_aa: CASSLTDEHSGNTIYF; cdr3_nt: TGTGCCAGCAGTTTGACAGACGAGCACTCTGGAAACACCATATATTTT
j_call: TRBJ2-1; v_call: TRBV19; clone_size: NA; d_call: NA; cdr3_aa: CASSFRTGSSYNEQFF; cdr3_nt: TGTGCCAGTAGTTTCCGGACGGGAAGCTCCTACAATGAGCAGTTCTTC
j_call: TRBJ1-1; v_call: TRBV6-1; clone_size: few; d_call: NA; cdr3_aa: CASSGDFGNTEAFF; cdr3_nt: TGTGCCAGCAGTGGGGACTTTGGGAACACTGAAGCTTTCTTT
j_call: TRBJ1-1; v_call: TRBV19; clone_size: NA; d_call: TRBD1; cdr3_aa: CASSMTGSTEAFF; cdr3_nt: TGTGCCAGTAGTATGACAGGGTCCACTGAAGCTTTCTTT
j_call: TRBJ2-1; v_call: TRBV4-2; clone_size: NA; d_call: NA; cdr3_aa: CASSQDLSSIVDEQFF; cdr3_nt: TGTGCCAGCAGCCAAGATTTAAGTAGCATCGTCGATGAGCAGTTCTTC
j_call: TRBJ2-3; v_call: TRBV2; clone_size: NA; d_call: TRBD2; cdr3_aa: CASRDLAGPYTQYF; cdr3_nt: TGTGCCAGCAGGGACCTAGCGGGACCATATACGCAGTATTTT
j_call: TRBJ1-3; v_call: TRBV18; clone_size: NA; d_call: TRBD1; cdr3_aa: CASSPETGQSGNTIYF; cdr3_nt: TGTGCCAGCTCACCGGAGACAGGGCAATCCGGAAACACCATATATTTT
j_call: TRBJ2-2; v_call: TRBV4-2; clone_size: few; d_call: TRBD1; cdr3_aa: CASSHPVHRGFGGKSGELFF; cdr3_nt: TGTGCCAGCAGCCACCCTGTGCACAGGGGGTTTGGTGGGAAATCCGGGGAGCTGTTTTTT
j_call: TRBJ2-4; v_call: TRBV5-1; clone_size: NA; d_call: TRBD1; cdr3_aa: CASSLEPKGGGIQYF; cdr3_nt: TGCGCCAGCAGCTTGGAGCCAAAAGGGGGCGGCATTCAGTACTTC
j_call: TRBJ2-5; v_call: TRBV11-2; clone_size: NA; d_call: NA; cdr3_aa: CASSLGRGETQYF; cdr3_nt: TGTGCCAGCAGCTTAGGCAGGGGAGAGACCCAGTACTTC
j_call: TRBJ2-7; v_call: TRBV28; clone_size: NA; d_call: NA; cdr3_aa: CASSLYPGSYEQYF; cdr3_nt: TGTGCCAGCAGTTTATATCCAGGGTCCTACGAGCAGTACTTC
j_call: TRBJ2-3; v_call: TRBV5-4; clone_size: NA; d_call: NA; cdr3_aa: CASSLVTGSTDTQYF; cdr3_nt: TGTGCCAGCAGCTTGGTGACAGGCAGCACAGATACGCAGTATTTT
j_call: TRBJ1-2; v_call: TRBV6-5; clone_size: once; d_call: TRBD1; cdr3_aa: CASSSDRGFYGYTF; cdr3_nt: TGTGCCAGCAGCTCAGACAGGGGATTCTATGGCTACACCTTC
j_call: TRBJ2-7; v_call: TRBV7-2; clone_size: few; d_call: NA; cdr3_aa: CASSLDRAPRSEQYF; cdr3_nt: TGTGCCAGCAGCTTAGACCGCGCCCCTCGAAGCGAGCAGTACTTC
j_call: TRBJ2-3; v_call: TRBV7-2; clone_size: NA; d_call: NA; cdr3_aa: CASSFQTGDTQYF; cdr3_nt: TGTGCCAGCAGCTTCCAGACAGGAGATACGCAGTATTTT
j_call: TRBJ1-2; v_call: TRBV4-3; clone_size: NA; d_call: NA; cdr3_aa: CASSQGAVSYTF; cdr3_nt: TGCGCCAGCAGCCAAGGGGCCGTCAGCTACACCTTC
j_call: TRBJ2-2; v_call: TRBV4-2; clone_size: NA; d_call: TRBD2; cdr3_aa: CASSSRLATHTGELFF; cdr3_nt: TGTGCCAGCAGCTCCCGACTAGCGACCCACACCGGGGAGCTGTTTTTT
j_call: TRBJ2-1; v_call: TRBV6-1; clone_size: NA; d_call: NA; cdr3_aa: CASSEVSSRGVSTYNEQFF; cdr3_nt: TGTGCCAGCAGTGAAGTTAGCAGTCGGGGTGTGAGTACCTACAATGAGCAGTTCTTC
j_call: TRBJ2-7; v_call: TRBV7-7; clone_size: NA; d_call: NA; cdr3_aa: CASSLEDSDEQYF; cdr3_nt: TGTGCTAGCAGCTTAGAGGACAGCGACGAGCAGTACTTC
j_call: TRBJ1-3; v_call: TRBV14; clone_size: NA; d_call: NA; cdr3_aa: CASSRGEGRPGNTIYF; cdr3_nt: TGTGCCAGCAGCCGCGGGGAGGGGCGTCCTGGAAACACCATATATTTT
j_call: TRBJ2-7; v_call: TRBV5-4; clone_size: few; d_call: TRBD2; cdr3_aa: CASSFGLAGSGEQYF; cdr3_nt: TGTGCCAGCAGCTTCGGGCTAGCGGGATCTGGGGAGCAGTACTTC
j_call: TRBJ2-3; v_call: TRBV6-1; clone_size: NA; d_call: NA; cdr3_aa: CASSESVTDTQYF; cdr3_nt: TGTGCCAGCAGTGAAAGCGTCACAGATACGCAGTATTTT
j_call: TRBJ1-1; v_call: TRBV6-4; clone_size: once; d_call: TRBD1; cdr3_aa: CASSKDRMNTEAFF; cdr3_nt: TGTGCCAGCAGCAAGGACAGGATGAACACTGAAGCTTTCTTT